These T cell receptor beta chains were read from a single sample in a study of shared clonotypes between healthy human individuals. Profiling relied on immunoSEQ multiplex PCR, and the TCRdb table lists in-frame clones only, not all of them. Here the sample spans approximately 2.3 million clones, roughly 93% being singletons. Source material: naive CD4+ T cells from PBMCs. Source of these receptors: a man between 18 and 35 years old in good health. Some clones in this sample may be carry-over from other donors' samples. Both conserved end residues are part of each CDR3. The D gene is left open where the match is weak. Expanded clones are given a class, and other clones once, few, many or no size at all.

>-|TRBJ1-1|-|TRBV28
CASSDSREAFF
TGTGCCAGCAGTGATTCCAGGGAGGCTTTCTTT
>-|TRBJ1-1|-|TRBV10-3
CAIRPDLNTEAFF
TGTGCCATCAGGCCCGACTTAAACACTGAAGCTTTCTTT
>-|TRBJ2-7|TRBD2|TRBV6-6
CASSWGLGVEQYF
TGTGCCAGCAGTTGGGGACTAGGCGTCGAGCAGTACTTC
>-|TRBJ2-4|-|TRBV28
CASSSGGPSVKNIQYF
TGTGCCAGCAGTTCGGGGGGCCCGAGCGTCAAAAACATTCAGTACTTC
>-|TRBJ2-1|TRBD2|TRBV7-3
CASSLTGTSSYNEQFF
TGTGCCAGCAGCTTAACCGGGACTAGCAGCTACAATGAGCAGTTCTTC
>-|TRBJ1-1|TRBD1|TRBV6-1
CASRTGTAMNTEAFF
TGTGCCAGCAGGACAGGGACAGCCATGAACACTGAAGCTTTCTTT
>once|TRBJ2-1|TRBD2|TRBV5-4
CASSLKSGRAYNEQFF
TGTGCCAGCAGCTTGAAGAGCGGGAGGGCCTACAATGAGCAGTTCTTC
>-|TRBJ1-2|TRBD1|TRBV7-6
CASSRGWREVNWDRDNYGYTF
TGTGCCAGCAGCCGGGGGTGGAGAGAAGTGAACTGGGACAGAGACAACTATGGCTACACCTTC
>-|TRBJ1-1|-|TRBV29-1
CSVTGTQIGAFF
TGCAGCGTTACCGGGACACAAATAGGGGCTTTCTTT
>-|TRBJ2-2|-|TRBV27
CASRRAVTSTAGELFF
TGTGCCAGCAGGAGGGCTGTTACCAGTACGGCCGGGGAGCTGTTTTTT
>-|TRBJ1-1|-|TRBV7-8
CASSQFGVAIVEAFF
TGTGCCAGCAGCCAATTTGGGGTTGCAATAGTTGAAGCTTTCTTT
>once|TRBJ1-5|TRBD1|TRBV4-1
CASSHQGGNQPQHF
TGCGCCAGCAGCCACCAGGGGGGCAATCAGCCCCAGCATTTT
>-|TRBJ2-1|-|TRBV6-6
CASSPSHEQFF
TGTGCCAGCAGCCCTTCCCATGAGCAGTTCTTC
>-|TRBJ2-1|-|TRBV5-1
CASSLAWGPRGNEQFF
TGCGCCAGCAGCTTGGCCTGGGGTCCCCGTGGCAATGAGCAGTTCTTC
>-|TRBJ2-1|-|TRBV19
CACRGFLGDNRYNEQFF
TGTGCCTGCCGGGGGTTTCTGGGGGACAACCGCTACAATGAGCAGTTCTTC
>-|TRBJ2-7|TRBD1|TRBV13
CASSRTGRSYEQYF
TGTGCCAGCAGCCGGACAGGACGGTCCTACGAGCAGTACTTC
>-|TRBJ1-3|TRBD1|TRBV7-7
CASSLGVQGTGNTIYF
TGTGCCAGCAGCTTGGGAGTACAGGGGACGGGAAACACCATATATTTT
>-|TRBJ1-1|TRBD1|TRBV6-5
CASSYSQGAGTEAFF
TGTGCCAGCAGTTACTCGCAGGGGGCAGGGACTGAAGCTTTCTTT
>-|TRBJ2-3|TRBD1|TRBV28
CASSPTGVDTQYF
TGTGCCAGCAGCCCCACAGGGGTAGATACGCAGTATTTT
>-|TRBJ1-5|-|TRBV6-1
CASSEAGRGPQHF
TGTGCCAGCAGTGAAGCCGGGCGGGGGCCCCAGCATTTT
>-|TRBJ1-2|-|TRBV29-1
CSASDRANYGYTF
TGCAGCGCATCGGACAGAGCTAACTATGGCTACACCTTC
>-|TRBJ2-6|-|TRBV7-9
CATQRGSANVLTF
TGTGCCACCCAACGGGGTTCGGCCAACGTCCTGACTTTC
>-|TRBJ1-2|TRBD1|TRBV20-1
CSARDRSGYTF
TGCAGTGCTAGGGACAGGTCGGGCTACACCTTC
>-|TRBJ2-7|TRBD2|TRBV4-1
CASSPARGTYEQYF
TGCGCCAGCAGTCCTGCGCGGGGGACCTACGAGCAGTACTTC
>-|TRBJ2-1|-|TRBV20-1
CSSLKGNEQFF
TGCAGTTCCCTAAAGGGGAATGAGCAGTTCTTC
>-|TRBJ1-2|-|TRBV18
CASSPAQGRYDGYTF
TGTGCCAGCTCACCGGCGCAGGGGCGATACGATGGCTACACCTTC
>-|TRBJ2-1|-|TRBV10-3
CAISESGGASYNEQFF
TGTGCCATCAGTGAGTCAGGGGGAGCGTCTTACAATGAGCAGTTCTTC
>-|TRBJ2-3|TRBD1|TRBV7-9
CASSHSTGAPRTDTQYF
TGTGCCAGCAGCCATTCCACAGGGGCGCCAAGGACAGATACGCAGTATTTT
>-|TRBJ1-2|TRBD1|TRBV7-9
CASSSQGDSKSYGYTF
TGTGCCAGCAGCTCCCAAGGGGACAGTAAAAGCTATGGCTACACCTTC
>-|TRBJ2-5|-|TRBV5-1
CASSLGGARETQYF
TGCGCCAGCAGCTTGGGAGGGGCCAGGGAGACCCAGTACTTC
>few|TRBJ1-2|TRBD1|TRBV18
CASSPPAGQGSGYTF
TGTGCCAGCTCACCACCGGCGGGACAGGGGAGCGGCTACACCTTC
>-|TRBJ1-4|-|TRBV4-1
CASSQHPTEGATNEKLFF
TGCGCCAGCAGCCAGCACCCCACGGAGGGTGCAACTAATGAAAAACTGTTTTTT
>-|TRBJ1-2|TRBD1|TRBV28
CASSRGQGAPLHGYTF
TGTGCCAGCAGCCGAGGACAGGGGGCGCCCCTCCATGGCTACACCTTC
>-|TRBJ1-6|-|TRBV15
CATSRDYTTGTNSPLHF
TGTGCCACCAGCAGAGATTACACTACAGGGACAAATTCACCCCTCCACTTT
>-|TRBJ2-1|TRBD2|TRBV5-1
CASSLIAGSVVYEQFF
TGCGCCAGCAGCCTAATAGCGGGGAGCGTTGTCTATGAGCAGTTCTTC
>-|TRBJ2-5|TRBD2|TRBV5-1
CATRTSGSETQYF
TGCGCCACAAGGACTAGCGGGAGTGAGACCCAGTACTTC
>-|TRBJ2-7|-|TRBV5-1
CASSRGGGPYEQYF
TGCGCCAGCAGCCGCGGAGGAGGCCCCTACGAGCAGTACTTC
>-|TRBJ2-7|-|TRBV27
CASSGTGIRSSYEQYF
TGTGCCAGCAGTGGTACTGGGATAAGGAGCTCCTACGAGCAGTACTTC
>-|TRBJ2-7|TRBD1|TRBV6-6
CASRIGTGGLEQYF
TGTGCCAGCAGAATCGGGACAGGGGGCTTAGAGCAGTACTTC
>-|TRBJ2-5|-|TRBV25-1
CASSEFAPRPTQYF
TGTGCCAGCAGTGAATTCGCCCCCCGACCAACCCAGTACTTC
>few|TRBJ2-5|-|TRBV10-3
CAIGQETQYF
TGTGCCATCGGACAAGAGACCCAGTACTTC
>-|TRBJ2-5|-|TRBV6-5
CASKGRSQETQYF
TGTGCCAGCAAAGGGCGGAGCCAAGAGACCCAGTACTTC
>once|TRBJ1-4|-|TRBV27
CASRLGGKGEKLFF
TGTGCCAGCAGGCTCGGGGGAAAGGGTGAAAAACTGTTTTTT
>-|TRBJ1-5|-|TRBV5-4
CASSCILPGPPHQPQHF
TGTGCCAGCAGCTGCATATTACCCGGGCCCCCCCATCAGCCCCAGCATTTT
>-|TRBJ2-1|TRBD2|TRBV30
CAWDGTSGRAYNEQFF
TGTGCCTGGGATGGGACTAGCGGGAGGGCTTACAATGAGCAGTTCTTC
>-|TRBJ1-1|-|TRBV20-1
CSAERGTEAFF
TGCAGTGCGGAGAGGGGTACTGAAGCTTTCTTT
>-|TRBJ1-4|-|TRBV5-4
CASSPVQGSNEKLFF
TGTGCCAGCAGCCCGGTACAGGGAAGTAATGAAAAACTGTTTTTT
>-|TRBJ1-2|-|TRBV6-6
CASRNPDSYGYTF
TGTGCCAGCAGAAACCCGGACAGCTATGGCTACACCTTC